This is a list of T cell receptor beta chains from one sample in a study of blood T cell repertoires in COVID-19. The table came from immunoSEQ multiplex PCR; TCRdb's copy has only in-frame clones and leaves some out. This table holds 80,000 to 100,000 clones, about 90% found once. The source material was peripheral blood. The receptors originated from a human donor with active COVID-19. The donor label of this sample is uncertain. Both conserved end residues are part of each CDR3. D genes are given only for firm matches. A clone size is listed for some rows: how often the clone was seen (once, few, many), or a class if it is expanded.

clone size	V gene	D gene	J gene	CDR3 length	CDR3 DNA	CDR3 protein
NA	TRBV9	TRBD1	TRBJ2-3	15	TGTGCCAGCAGAGCCGGACAGGGGGACACAGATACGCAGTATTTT	CASRAGQGDTDTQYF
NA	TRBV15	TRBD1	TRBJ1-2	15	TGTGCCACCAGCAGAGATCAGGGGGGTAATAATGGCTACACCTTC	CATSRDQGGNNGYTF
NA	TRBV5-8	TRBD1	TRBJ1-1	16	TGTGCCAGCAGCTCCGGGACAGGGGTTCGTAACACTGAAGCTTTCTTT	CASSSGTGVRNTEAFF
NA	TRBV7-8	TRBD1	TRBJ1-6	15	TGTGCCAGCAGGGGTACAGGGGGCTACCTTTCACCCCTCCACTTT	CASRGTGGYLSPLHF
NA	TRBV5-1	TRBD1	TRBJ1-1	15	TGCGCCAGCAGCAATAAAGTCGGACAGGGGGAGCAAGCTTTCTTT	CASSNKVGQGEQAFF
NA	TRBV27	NA	TRBJ1-6	17	TGTGCCAGCAGTTTATTTGGCAGGGGTTCCTATAATTCACCCCTCCACTTT	CASSLFGRGSYNSPLHF
NA	TRBV9	NA	TRBJ1-2	13	TGTGCCAGCAGCGTAGCTCGAGGCTATGGCTACACCTTC	CASSVARGYGYTF
NA	TRBV29-1	TRBD1	TRBJ1-1	14	TGCAGCGTGGCTACAGGGGGCCGGCACACTGAAGCTTTCTTT	CSVATGGRHTEAFF
NA	TRBV25-1	NA	TRBJ2-5	14	TGTGCCAGCAGTGCTACGGACTTCCAAGAGACCCAGTACTTC	CASSATDFQETQYF
NA	TRBV2	TRBD1	TRBJ1-1	14	TGTGCCAGCAATCCACAGGGGACGGGCACTGAAGCTTTCTTT	CASNPQGTGTEAFF
NA	TRBV6-5	TRBD1	TRBJ2-1	15	TGTGCCAGCAGTTACTCCAGGACAGGTACCAATGAGCAGTTCTTC	CASSYSRTGTNEQFF
NA	TRBV28	NA	TRBJ1-4	13	TGTGCCAGCAGTTTATACCCAGATGAAAAACTGTTTTTT	CASSLYPDEKLFF
NA	TRBV5-1	NA	TRBJ2-7	13	TGCGCCAGCATTCCCGACAACTCCTACGAGCAGTACTTC	CASIPDNSYEQYF
NA	TRBV5-4	NA	TRBJ2-1	15	TGTGCCAGCAGCTTGGTGCCTAGCCGCAACAATGAGCAGTTCTTC	CASSLVPSRNNEQFF
NA	TRBV13	NA	TRBJ1-3	12	TGTGCCAGCAGCTTTGGCGGAAACACCATATATTTT	CASSFGGNTIYF
NA	TRBV2	TRBD1	TRBJ2-7	12	TGTGCCAGCAGGGGACAGTCCTACGAGCAGTACTTC	CASRGQSYEQYF
once	TRBV4-3	NA	TRBJ1-3	14	TGCGCCAGCAGCCAAGGGACAACTGGAAACACCATATATTTT	CASSQGTTGNTIYF
NA	TRBV25-1	NA	TRBJ1-1	18	TGTGCCAGCAGTGAGTGGATTGGCAGGGGATATCTTAACACTGAAGCTTTCTTT	CASSEWIGRGYLNTEAFF
NA	TRBV11-2	NA	TRBJ2-1	15	TGTGCCAGCAGCTTAGATCGACAAAGCTACAATGAGCAGTTCTTC	CASSLDRQSYNEQFF
once	TRBV18	NA	TRBJ1-1	13	TGTGCCAGCTCACCACCGGCGGCCACTGAAGCTTTCTTT	CASSPPAATEAFF
NA	TRBV11-2	NA	TRBJ2-3	16	TGTGCCAGCAGCTCCACCCGACAGCTGAGCACAGATACGCAGTATTTT	CASSSTRQLSTDTQYF
NA	TRBV5-5	TRBD1	TRBJ1-1	15	TGTGCCAGCAGCTTGATAGGACAGGGGTGGACTGAAGCTTTCTTT	CASSLIGQGWTEAFF
NA	TRBV28	TRBD1	TRBJ1-5	14	TGTGCCACCAAAGACCGGGACAGCTATCAGCCCCAGCATTTT	CATKDRDSYQPQHF
NA	TRBV28	NA	TRBJ1-1	14	TGTGCCAGCAGTTCGGCGGACAGAAACACTGAAGCTTTCTTT	CASSSADRNTEAFF